These T cell receptor beta chains were read from a single sample in a study of cytomegalovirus exposure and HLA in healthy donors. Using immunoSEQ multiplex PCR, the repertoire was profiled, and TCRdb retains in-frame clones only, with some absent. This sample has under 150,000 clones, with approximately 69% found just once. Input material: PBMCs. The receptors derive from a woman between 40 and 55 years old in good health and CMV-seropositive. Each CDR3 is given with its conserved first and last residue. D genes are given only for firm matches. Part of the rows lack a size; the others show once, few, many or a class for expanded clones.

>NA|NA|TRBJ1-5|TRBV12-1
CASSPGGHRARAQHF
TGTGCCAGCAGCCCTGGGGGACATAGGGCTCGGGCCCAGCATTTT
>NA|few|TRBJ2-3|TRBV27
CASSYRGTDTQYF
TGTGCCAGCAGTTACAGGGGCACAGATACGCAGTATTTT
>TRBD1|NA|TRBJ2-7|TRBV30
CAWSRGGQGTYEQYF
TGTGCCTGGAGTCGAGGGGGACAGGGAACGTACGAGCAGTACTTC
>TRBD2|NA|TRBJ2-3|TRBV5-1
CASSLRPAGGVDTQYF
TGCGCCAGCAGCCTCCGCCCGGCGGGAGGGGTAGATACGCAGTATTTT
>TRBD1|NA|TRBJ2-1|TRBV9
CASSVDRDEQFF
TGTGCCAGCAGCGTCGACAGGGATGAGCAGTTCTTC
>TRBD1|NA|TRBJ2-7|TRBV7-9
CASSLTGYEQYF
TGTGCCAGCAGTTTGACAGGGTACGAGCAGTACTTC
>NA|NA|TRBJ2-7|TRBV7-9
CASSLIGGTYEQYF
TGTGCCAGCAGCTTGATCGGCGGTACCTACGAGCAGTACTTC
>TRBD1|NA|TRBJ1-2|TRBV2
CASSEQGASNYGYTF
TGTGCCAGCAGTGAGCAGGGGGCGTCTAACTATGGCTACACCTTC
>NA|NA|TRBJ2-6|TRBV18
CASSPRGSGANVLTF
TGTGCCAGCTCACCAAGGGGCTCTGGGGCCAACGTCCTGACTTTC
>NA|NA|TRBJ1-2|TRBV6-5
CASSYGGDYGYTF
TGTGCCAGCAGTTACGGGGGGGACTATGGCTACACCTTC
>TRBD1|NA|TRBJ1-5|TRBV2
CASSEDRGYNQPQHF
TGTGCCAGCAGTGAGGACAGGGGGTACAATCAGCCCCAGCATTTT
>TRBD2|NA|TRBJ2-7|TRBV18
CASSPPSGTSYEQYF
TGTGCCAGCTCACCACCCAGCGGGACCTCCTACGAGCAGTACTTC
>TRBD1|NA|TRBJ2-3|TRBV10-3
CAIRGTGGDYTQYF
TGTGCCATCAGAGGGACAGGGGGCGATTATACGCAGTATTTT
>TRBD1|NA|TRBJ1-2|TRBV6-1
CASSANSGGNGYTF
TGTGCCAGCAGCGCTAATTCAGGGGGCAATGGCTACACCTTC
>NA|NA|TRBJ2-1|TRBV6-5
CASSYWSGARNEQFF
TGTGCCAGCAGTTACTGGTCGGGAGCAAGGAATGAGCAGTTCTTC
>TRBD2|NA|TRBJ2-1|TRBV6-1
CASSDKRGGNEQFF
TGTGCCAGCAGTGACAAGCGGGGGGGAAATGAGCAGTTCTTC
>TRBD2|NA|TRBJ2-1|TRBV4-2
CASSPGLRNNEQFF
TGTGCCAGCAGCCCGGGACTACGAAACAATGAGCAGTTCTTC
>TRBD2|NA|TRBJ2-3|TRBV9
CASSVVGRGGTDTQYF
TGTGCCAGCAGCGTAGTGGGGCGGGGGGGCACAGATACGCAGTATTTT
>NA|NA|TRBJ2-3|TRBV4-2
CASSQDPTWWQYF
TGTGCCAGCAGCCAAGATCCAACTTGGTGGCAGTATTTT
>TRBD2|NA|TRBJ2-1|TRBV2
CASSAWAGGYNEQFF
TGTGCCAGCAGCGCATGGGCGGGGGGGTACAATGAGCAGTTCTTC
>TRBD2|NA|TRBJ2-1|TRBV7-2
CASSISAAGDYNEQFF
TGTGCCAGCAGCATTAGCGCAGCGGGGGACTACAATGAGCAGTTCTTC
>NA|NA|TRBJ2-2|TRBV27
CASSVTTNPGELFF
TGTGCCAGCAGTGTAACGACAAACCCCGGGGAGCTGTTTTTT
>TRBD1|once|TRBJ1-2|TRBV7-9
CASSFGTGGSLSGYTF
TGTGCCAGCAGCTTCGGGACAGGGGGCAGCTTAAGTGGCTACACCTTC
>NA|NA|TRBJ1-5|TRBV29-1
CSVEEGGNGPQHF
TGCAGCGTTGAAGAGGGGGGGAACGGGCCCCAGCATTTT
>NA|NA|TRBJ1-1|TRBV11-2
CASTPRGFNTEAFF
TGTGCCAGCACCCCCCGGGGTTTCAACACTGAAGCTTTCTTT
>NA|NA|TRBJ1-1|TRBV2
CASSASRGYSTEAFF
TGTGCCAGCAGTGCCTCCAGGGGTTACAGCACTGAAGCTTTCTTT
>NA|NA|TRBJ2-1|TRBV29-1
CSVEGRRDEQFF
TGCAGCGTTGAAGGGAGGCGGGATGAGCAGTTCTTC
>NA|NA|TRBJ2-5|TRBV5-4
CASRYSSSLRQETQYF
TGTGCCAGCCGCTACTCTAGCTCTCTGAGGCAAGAGACCCAGTACTTC
>NA|NA|TRBJ1-1|TRBV7-8
CASTPRRMNTEAFF
TGTGCCAGCACCCCGAGGCGTATGAACACTGAAGCTTTCTTT
>NA|NA|TRBJ2-3|TRBV19
CASSIQGTDTQYF
TGTGCCAGTAGTATCCAGGGCACAGATACGCAGTATTTT
>TRBD1|NA|TRBJ1-2|TRBV4-1
CASSRDRPYGYTF
TGCGCCAGCAGCCGGGACAGGCCTTATGGCTACACCTTC
>TRBD2|NA|TRBJ2-1|TRBV4-3
CASSQESRGLAYNEQFF
TGCGCCAGCAGCCAAGAAAGTAGAGGACTAGCCTACAATGAGCAGTTCTTC
>NA|few|TRBJ1-6|TRBV21-1
CASSKGTAIYNSPLHF
TGTGCCAGCAGCAAGGGGACAGCCATTTACAATTCACCCCTCCACTTT
>TRBD1|NA|TRBJ1-2|TRBV18
CASSPDRVGYGYTF
TGTGCCAGCTCACCCGACAGGGTCGGATACGGCTACACCTTC
>NA|NA|TRBJ2-3|TRBV19
CASRTHITDTQYF
TGTGCCAGTAGGACACATATCACAGATACGCAGTATTTT
>TRBD1|NA|TRBJ1-5|TRBV7-2
CASSDRVLGQPQHF
TGTGCCAGCAGCGACAGGGTATTGGGTCAGCCCCAGCATTTT
>NA|NA|TRBJ2-5|TRBV28
CASSLAQVYQETQYF
TGTGCCAGCAGTTTAGCTCAGGTGTACCAAGAGACCCAGTACTTC
>TRBD2|NA|TRBJ2-3|TRBV7-3
CASSLLAGTDTQYF
TGTGCCAGCAGCCTCCTAGCGGGTACAGATACGCAGTATTTT
>NA|NA|TRBJ1-1|TRBV19
CASSIVGGNTEAFF
TGTGCCAGTAGTATAGTGGGAGGGAACACTGAAGCTTTCTTT
>TRBD1|NA|TRBJ1-4|TRBV2
CASSLQGAIVNEKLFF
TGTGCCAGCAGTTTACAGGGGGCCATCGTCAATGAAAAACTGTTTTTT
>NA|NA|TRBJ1-6|TRBV11-3
CASSLSRGGGPPLHF
TGTGCCAGCAGCTTATCTAGAGGGGGTGGGCCACCCCTCCACTTT
>NA|NA|TRBJ2-7|TRBV21-1
CASSEAEGTSGVNFSYEQYF
TGTGCCAGCAGCGAAGCGGAAGGGACTAGCGGGGTAAACTTCTCCTACGAGCAGTACTTC
>NA|NA|TRBJ2-7|TRBV6-1
CASPGHGAYEQYF
TGTGCCAGTCCGGGACACGGCGCATACGAGCAGTACTTC
>NA|few|TRBJ2-3|TRBV18
CASSPNPADTQYF
TGTGCCAGCTCACCAAACCCGGCAGATACGCAGTATTTT
>TRBD2|NA|TRBJ2-1|TRBV5-6
CASSLHLAGAHEQFF
TGTGCCAGCAGCTTGCATCTAGCGGGGGCCCATGAGCAGTTCTTC